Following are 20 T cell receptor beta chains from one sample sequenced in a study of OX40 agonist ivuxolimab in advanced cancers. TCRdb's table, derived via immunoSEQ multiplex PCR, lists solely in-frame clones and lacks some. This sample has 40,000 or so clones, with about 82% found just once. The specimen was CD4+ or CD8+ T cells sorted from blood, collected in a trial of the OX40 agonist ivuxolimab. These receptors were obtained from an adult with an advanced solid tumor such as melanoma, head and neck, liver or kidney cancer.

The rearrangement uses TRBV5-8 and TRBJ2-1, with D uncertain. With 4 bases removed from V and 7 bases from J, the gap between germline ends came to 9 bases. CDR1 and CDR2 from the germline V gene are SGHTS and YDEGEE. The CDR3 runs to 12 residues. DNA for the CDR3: TGTGCCAGCAGCGCCTTGTTGAATGAGCAGTTCTTC. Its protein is CASSALLNEQFF.

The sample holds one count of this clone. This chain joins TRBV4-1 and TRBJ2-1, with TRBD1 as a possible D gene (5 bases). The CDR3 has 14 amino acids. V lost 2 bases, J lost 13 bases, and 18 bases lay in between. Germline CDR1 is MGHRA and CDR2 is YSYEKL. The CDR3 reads CASSQYGAGQAQFF. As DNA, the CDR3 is TGCGCCAGCAGCCAATATGGAGCAGGGCAGGCACAGTTCTTC.

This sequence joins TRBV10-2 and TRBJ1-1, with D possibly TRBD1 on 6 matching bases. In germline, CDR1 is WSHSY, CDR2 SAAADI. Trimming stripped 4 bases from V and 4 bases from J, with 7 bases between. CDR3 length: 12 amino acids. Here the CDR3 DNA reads TGCGCCAGCAGTGTGGGGGCCACTGAAGCTTTCTTT. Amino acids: CASSVGATEAFF.

CDR3 nucleotide sequence: TGTGCCAGCAGTCAGACTAGCACAGATACGCAGTATTTT. It codes for CASSQTSTDTQYF. J is TRBJ2-3 and V is TRBV6-4; D unresolved. The germline gives CDR1 MRHNA, CDR2 SNTAGT. V lost 5 bases, J lost 0 bases, and 6 bases lay in between. This CDR3 has 13 residues.

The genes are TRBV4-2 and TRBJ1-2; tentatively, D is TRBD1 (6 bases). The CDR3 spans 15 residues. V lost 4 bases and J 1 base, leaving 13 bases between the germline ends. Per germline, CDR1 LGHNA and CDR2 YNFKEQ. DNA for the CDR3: TGTGCCAGCAGCCCAAGACAGGTCGGTAACTATGGCTACACCTTC. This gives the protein CASSPRQVGNYGYTF.

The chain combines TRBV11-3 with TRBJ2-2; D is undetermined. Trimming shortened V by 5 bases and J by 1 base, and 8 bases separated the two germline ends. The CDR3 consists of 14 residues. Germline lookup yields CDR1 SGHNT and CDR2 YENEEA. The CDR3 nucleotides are TGTGCCAGCAGCCGGGCCAGGAACACCGGGGAGCTGTTTTTT. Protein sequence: CASSRARNTGELFF.

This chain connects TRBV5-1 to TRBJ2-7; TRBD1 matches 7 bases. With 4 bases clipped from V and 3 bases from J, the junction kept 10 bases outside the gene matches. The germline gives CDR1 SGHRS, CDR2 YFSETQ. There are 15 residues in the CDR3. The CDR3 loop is CASSQSRGPYYEQYF. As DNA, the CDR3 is TGCGCCAGCAGCCAATCTAGGGGGCCCTACTACGAGCAGTACTTC. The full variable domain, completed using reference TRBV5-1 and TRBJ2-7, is KAGVTQTPRYLIKTRGQQVTLSCSPISGHRSVSWYQQTPGQGLQFLFEYFSETQRNKGNFPGRFSGRQFSNSRSEMNVSTLELGDSALYLCASSQSRGPYYEQYFGPGTRLTVT.

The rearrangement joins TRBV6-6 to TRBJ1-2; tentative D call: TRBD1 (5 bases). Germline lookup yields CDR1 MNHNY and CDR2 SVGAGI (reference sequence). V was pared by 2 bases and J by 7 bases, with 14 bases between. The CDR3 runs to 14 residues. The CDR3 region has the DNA TGTGCCAGCAGTTACCGTGTCAGGGACTCTGGCTACACCTTC. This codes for CASSYRVRDSGYTF.

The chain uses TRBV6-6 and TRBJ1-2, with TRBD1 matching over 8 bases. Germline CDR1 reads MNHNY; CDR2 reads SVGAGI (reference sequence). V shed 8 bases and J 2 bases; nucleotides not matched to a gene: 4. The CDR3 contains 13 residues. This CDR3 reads CASVGQGNYGYTF. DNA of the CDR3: TGTGCCAGCGTAGGACAGGGAAACTATGGCTACACCTTC.

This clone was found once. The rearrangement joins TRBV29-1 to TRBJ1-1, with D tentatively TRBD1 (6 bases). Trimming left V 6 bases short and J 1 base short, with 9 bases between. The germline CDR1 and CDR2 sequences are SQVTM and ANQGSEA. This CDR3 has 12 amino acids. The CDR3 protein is CSVDRPNTEAFF. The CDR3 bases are TGCAGCGTGGACAGACCGAACACTGAAGCTTTCTTT.

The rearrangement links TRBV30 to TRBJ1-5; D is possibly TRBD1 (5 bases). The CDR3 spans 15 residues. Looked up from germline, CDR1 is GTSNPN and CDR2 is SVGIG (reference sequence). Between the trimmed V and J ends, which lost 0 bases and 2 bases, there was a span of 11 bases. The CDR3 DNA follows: TGTGCCTGGAGTGTTGAGGGGTTTCGCAATCAGCCCCAGCATTTT. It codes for CAWSVEGFRNQPQHF.

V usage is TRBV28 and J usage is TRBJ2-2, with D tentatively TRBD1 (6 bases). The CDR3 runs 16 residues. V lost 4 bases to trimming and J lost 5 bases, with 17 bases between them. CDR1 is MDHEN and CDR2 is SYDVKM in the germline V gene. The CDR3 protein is CASSSNTGWATGELFF. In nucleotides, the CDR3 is TGTGCCAGCAGTTCCAATACAGGGTGGGCGACCGGGGAGCTGTTTTTT.

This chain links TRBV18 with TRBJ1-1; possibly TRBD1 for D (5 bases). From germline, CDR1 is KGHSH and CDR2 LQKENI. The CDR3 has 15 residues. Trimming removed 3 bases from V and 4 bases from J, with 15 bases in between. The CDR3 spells CASSPVTGYFTEAFF. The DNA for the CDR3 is TGTGCCAGCTCACCGGTAACAGGTTATTTCACTGAAGCTTTCTTT.

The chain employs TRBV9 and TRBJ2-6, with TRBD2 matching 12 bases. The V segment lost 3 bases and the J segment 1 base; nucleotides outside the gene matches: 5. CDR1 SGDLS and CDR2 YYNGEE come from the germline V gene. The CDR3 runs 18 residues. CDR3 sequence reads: CASSAPTSGSSGANVLTF. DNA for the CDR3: TGTGCCAGCAGCGCTCCGACTAGCGGGAGTTCTGGGGCCAACGTCCTGACTTTC. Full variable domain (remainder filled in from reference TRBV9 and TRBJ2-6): DSGVTQTPKHLITATGQRVTLRCSPRSGDLSVYWYQQSLDQGLQFLIQYYNGEERAKGNILERFSAQQFPDLHSELNLSSLELGDSALYFCASSAPTSGSSGANVLTFGAGSRLTVL.

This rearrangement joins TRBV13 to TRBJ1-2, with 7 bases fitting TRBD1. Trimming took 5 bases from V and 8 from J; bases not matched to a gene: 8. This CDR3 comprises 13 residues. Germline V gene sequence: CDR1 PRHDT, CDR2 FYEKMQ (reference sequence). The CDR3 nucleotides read TGTGCCAGCAGCCCCGGACAGGTCCTAGGCTACACCTTC. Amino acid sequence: CASSPGQVLGYTF.

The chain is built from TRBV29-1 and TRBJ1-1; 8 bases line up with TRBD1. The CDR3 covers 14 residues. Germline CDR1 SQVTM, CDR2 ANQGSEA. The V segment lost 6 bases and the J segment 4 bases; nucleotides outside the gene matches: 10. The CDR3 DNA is TGCAGCGTCTCCACCCAGGGGGCTTTCACTGAAGCTTTCTTT. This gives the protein CSVSTQGAFTEAFF.

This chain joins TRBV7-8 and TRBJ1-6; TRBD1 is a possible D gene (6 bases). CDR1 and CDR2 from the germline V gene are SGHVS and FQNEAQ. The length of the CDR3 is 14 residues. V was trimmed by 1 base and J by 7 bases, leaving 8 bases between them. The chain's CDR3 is CASSLVQGNSPLHF. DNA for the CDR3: TGTGCCAGCAGCTTAGTCCAGGGGAATTCACCCCTCCACTTT.

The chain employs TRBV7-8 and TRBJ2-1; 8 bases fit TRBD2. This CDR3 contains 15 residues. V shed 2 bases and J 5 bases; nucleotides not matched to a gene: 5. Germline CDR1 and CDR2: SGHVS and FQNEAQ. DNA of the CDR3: TGTGCCAGCAGCTTATTCACTAGCGGTGACAATGAGCAGTTCTTC. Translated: CASSLFTSGDNEQFF. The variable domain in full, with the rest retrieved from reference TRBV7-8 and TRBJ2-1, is GAGVSQSPRYKVAKRGQDVALRCDPISGHVSLFWYQQALGQGPEFLTYFQNEAQLDKSGLPSDRFFAERPEGSVSTLKIQRTQQEDSAVYLCASSLFTSGDNEQFFGPGTRLTVL.

This CDR3 reads CASRKKISTQSRANVLTF. The CDR3 DNA sequence: TGTGCAAGTCGCAAGAAGATCTCCACACAAAGTCGGGCCAACGTCCTGACTTTC. The V call is TRBV12-2, the J call TRBJ2-6; no check of the table's D call, TRBD1, against the DNA was made. TRBV12-2 is an annotated pseudogene. CDR3 length: 18 amino acids.

The CDR3 reads CASSIGFRGGSEQFF. CDR3 coding DNA: TGTGCCAGTAGTATAGGTTTCCGAGGGGGGTCTGAGCAGTTCTTC. V is TRBV19 and J is TRBJ2-1; TRBD1 or TRBD2 may be the D gene (6 bases each). The germline CDR1 and CDR2 sequences are LNHDA and SQIVND (reference sequence). V lost 1 base and J lost 9, with 16 bases in between. The CDR3 has 15 residues. Full variable domain (rest looked up from reference TRBV19 and TRBJ2-1): DGGITQSPKYLFRKEGQNVTLSCEQNLNHDAMYWYRQDPGQGLRLIYYSQIVNDFQKGDIAEGYSVSREKKESFPLTVTSAQKNPTAFYLCASSIGFRGGSEQFFGPGTRLTVL.